The 28 T cell receptor beta chains below were found in one sample sequenced in a study of blood T cell repertoires in COVID-19 (dated by TCRdb to 2020 to 2021). Library preparation was by the immunoSEQ multiplex PCR assay. Not all clones reach the TCRdb copy of this immuneACCESS table, which keeps in-frame sequences only. Checked studies attribute under half of the gap to unresolved V genes and leave the rest unexplained. This sample holds roughly 120,000 clones; around nine tenths were observed only once. Jointly, the top ten make up approximately 3.5% of the sample. The material sequenced was peripheral blood. The receptors here all came from a woman between 45 and 65 years old with acute or convalescent COVID-19.

The CDR3 sequence: CAISEYTDQPQHF. The CDR3 DNA reads as TGTGCCATCAGTGAGTATACGGATCAGCCCCAGCATTTT. The chain links TRBV10-3 to TRBJ1-5; no clear D. Germline assignment: CDR1 ENHRY and CDR2 SYGVKD. V dropped 1 base and J dropped 5 bases, with 6 bases sitting between them. This CDR3 has 13 residues.

The chain joins TRBV13 to TRBJ2-7; the D gene is possibly TRBD2 (6 bases). Germline lookup yields CDR1 PRHDT and CDR2 FYEKMQ (reference sequence). Trimming shortened V by 2 bases and J by 6 bases, and 20 bases separated the two germline ends. The CDR3 covers 16 residues. CDR3 nucleotides: TGTGCCAGCAGCTTATGGGACGGGAGAAAGAAAGGCGAGCAGTACTTC. Encoded protein: CASSLWDGRKKGEQYF.

The chain couples TRBV5-1 to TRBJ2-5; maybe TRBD1 (6 bases). The CDR3 has 16 amino acids. The V and J ends lost 0 bases and 0 bases respectively, with 12 bases between them. CDR1 and CDR2 from the germline V gene are SGHRS and YFSETQ. The CDR3 DNA follows: TGCGCCAGCAGCTTGGATGGCAGGGGCCACCAAGAGACCCAGTACTTC. It encodes CASSLDGRGHQETQYF.

The chain couples TRBV19 to TRBJ1-1; D might be TRBD1 (6 bases). The germline gives CDR1 LNHDA, CDR2 SQIVND (reference sequence). This CDR3 comprises 15 residues. V dropped 5 bases and J dropped 0 bases, with 13 bases sitting between them. For the CDR3, the DNA is TGTGCCAGTAGTGTTTTGGGACACCTGAACACTGAAGCTTTCTTT. It is translated as CASSVLGHLNTEAFF.

The CDR3 sequence is CASRTGGNYNEQFF. In DNA, the CDR3 is TGTGCCAGTAGGACAGGGGGGAACTACAATGAGCAGTTCTTC. The rearrangement joins TRBV19 to TRBJ2-1, with 9 positions matching TRBD1. Germline values: CDR1 LNHDA, CDR2 SQIVND (reference sequence). This CDR3 has 14 amino acids. V lost 6 bases and J lost 3; bases outside the gene matches: 3.

The chain combines TRBV10-3 with TRBJ2-7, with 8 bases that match TRBD1. From germline, CDR1 is ENHRY and CDR2 SYGVKD. The CDR3 sequence is 13 residues long. Losses at the gene ends were 7 bases for V and 4 bases for J; bases not matched to a gene: 6. The CDR3 here is CAIKKGQGYEQYF. In DNA form, the CDR3 reads TGTGCCATCAAGAAAGGACAGGGTTACGAGCAGTACTTC.

The chain links TRBV5-1 to TRBJ1-1; D is unclear. The CDR3 is made up of 14 amino acids. Germline V gives CDR1 SGHRS, CDR2 YFSETQ. The germline V and J ends were trimmed by 0 bases and 6 bases, with 12 bases remaining between them. The CDR3 nucleotides are TGCGCCAGCAGCTTGGACCCGGGGAGGGCTGAAGCTTTCTTT. It codes for CASSLDPGRAEAFF.

J is TRBJ2-1 and V is TRBV5-8; 13 nucleotides line up with TRBD2. Germline V lookup: CDR1 SGHTS, CDR2 YDEGEE. The CDR3 is 16 residues long. V shed 4 bases, J shed 6 bases, and the junction held 7 bases outside the gene matches. Here the CDR3 reads CASSPRRLAGGNEQFF. Here the CDR3 DNA reads TGTGCCAGCAGCCCTAGACGACTAGCGGGAGGCAATGAGCAGTTCTTC.

This rearrangement joins TRBV27 to TRBJ2-1; D might be TRBD2 (6 bases). V was pared by 7 bases and J by 0 bases, with 16 bases between. The CDR3 length is 16 residues. CDR1 is MNHEY, CDR2 SMNVEV, per germline (reference sequence). In nucleotides, the CDR3 is TGTGCCAGCACTGTCCTCGGGGGTAGCTCCTACAATGAGCAGTTCTTC. Translating it yields CASTVLGGSSYNEQFF.

The chain couples TRBV7-2 to TRBJ2-5; TRBD1 agrees at 9 bases. Germline values: CDR1 SGHTA, CDR2 FQGNSA. The CDR3 consists of 16 residues. The junction had 13 bases not matched to a gene; V was cut back by 6 bases and J by 5 bases. The CDR3 bases are TGTGCCAGCAGTTCCAATACAGGGGGCATGGGGGAGACCCAGTACTTC. It encodes CASSSNTGGMGETQYF.

The table lists this clone with a count of one. This chain links TRBV18 with TRBJ1-1; possibly TRBD1 for D (5 bases). V was pared by 8 bases and J by 2 bases, with 12 bases between. Germline CDR1 is KGHSH and CDR2 is LQKENI. The CDR3 sequence is 13 residues long. The CDR3 is CASTDSLNTEAFF. For the CDR3, the DNA is TGTGCCAGCACCGACAGCCTAAACACTGAAGCTTTCTTT.

CDR3 sequence reads: CACQTLGSSTDTQYF. The CDR3, as DNA: TGTGCCTGCCAAACACTAGGGAGTAGCACAGATACGCAGTATTTT. V usage is TRBV30 and J usage is TRBJ2-3, with a tentative D call TRBD2 (5 bases). Germline CDR1 reads GTSNPN; CDR2 reads SVGIG (reference sequence). This CDR3 is 15 amino acids long. V was trimmed by 6 bases and J by 0 bases, leaving 16 bases between them.

A single count supports this clone. The chain combines TRBV14 with TRBJ1-3; the match to TRBD1 covers 9 bases. Trimming cost V 4 bases and J 7 bases; bases outside gene matches: 2. Germline V gives CDR1 SGHDN, CDR2 FVKESK. This CDR3 has 13 residues. The CDR3 region is CASSRTGDNTIYF. Written as DNA, the CDR3 is TGTGCCAGCAGCCGGACAGGGGACAACACCATATATTTT. Full variable domain (remainder filled in from reference TRBV14 and TRBJ1-3): EAGVTQFPSHSVIEKGQTVTLRCDPISGHDNLYWYRRVMGKEIKFLLHFVKESKQDESGMPNNRFLAERTGGTYSTLKVQPAELEDSGVYFCASSRTGDNTIYFGEGSWLTVV.

CDR3 DNA sequence: TGCAGCGTTGAATCCAGCGGGAGGGATACGCAGTATTTT. This sequence encodes CSVESSGRDTQYF. The V call is TRBV29-1, the J call TRBJ2-3, with 9 bases lining up with TRBD2. Losses at the gene ends were 2 bases for V and 6 bases for J; bases not matched to a gene: 3. CDR3 size: 13 residues. Per the germline V gene, CDR1 is SQVTM and CDR2 is ANQGSEA.

The V and J genes are TRBV19 and TRBJ2-5, with D possibly TRBD2 on 5 matching bases. Germline V gives CDR1 LNHDA, CDR2 SQIVND (reference sequence). This CDR3 is 11 amino acids long. V was trimmed by 6 bases and J by 5 bases, leaving 7 bases between them. In DNA, the CDR3 is TGTGCCAGTAGCCGCGGGGAGACCCAGTACTTC. Translating it yields CASSRGETQYF.

This chain links TRBV24-1 with TRBJ2-2; D possibly corresponds to TRBD1 (6 bases). CDR3 length equals 20 residues. The V end lost 0 bases, the J end lost 1 base, and 20 bases lay between the germline ends. Germline CDR1 KGHDR, CDR2 SFDVKD. CDR3 sequence (DNA): TGTGCCACCAGTGATTTGAGGAAAGGAACCGGGACATGGAACACCGGGGAGCTGTTTTTT. Translation: CATSDLRKGTGTWNTGELFF.

This rearrangement joins TRBV19 to TRBJ2-7; D is possibly TRBD1 (7 bases). Germline CDR1 reads LNHDA; CDR2 reads SQIVND (reference sequence). The ends were cut back, 6 bases at V and 4 bases at J, with 16 bases in the middle. The CDR3 spans 14 residues. The CDR3 loop reads CASRRDRVSYEQYF. For the CDR3, the DNA is TGTGCCAGTAGGCGGGACAGAGTGAGTTACGAGCAGTACTTC.

This chain links TRBV5-6 with TRBJ2-7; weak D call: TRBD2 (6 bases). Per the germline V gene, CDR1 is SGHDT and CDR2 is YYEEEE. This CDR3 has 15 residues. Between the trimmed V and J ends, which lost 0 bases and 7 bases, there was a span of 17 bases. The CDR3 DNA reads as TGTGCCAGCAGCTTGGGACTCGACGGGACTCGGGAGCAGTACTTC. As protein: CASSLGLDGTREQYF.

This clone is a singleton in its sample. DNA for the CDR3: TGTGCCAGCAGCCAAAAATGGACTAGCGTCTACAATGAGCAGTTCTTC. Translated: CASSQKWTSVYNEQFF. The gene calls are TRBV14 and TRBJ2-1; the match to TRBD2 covers 9 bases. CDR3 length: 16 amino acids. Germline V CDR1 and CDR2: SGHDN, FVKESK. The V and J ends lost 2 bases and 3 bases, in that order; junction bases with no gene match: 5.

The CDR3 loop reads CASSEEGFRDRNNGYTF. DNA of the CDR3: TGTGCCAGCAGTGAGGAGGGATTCCGGGACAGGAACAATGGCTACACCTTC. V usage is TRBV2 and J usage is TRBJ1-2; TRBD1 aligns across 8 bases. V was clipped by 3 bases and J by 6 bases; unmatched bases: 15. Germline CDR1 SNHLY, CDR2 FYNNEI. The CDR3 consists of 17 residues.

The chain couples TRBV6-5 to TRBJ1-3; D unresolved. Germline CDR1 is MNHEY and CDR2 is SVGAGI. V lost 6 bases and J 5 bases, leaving 17 bases between the germline ends. The CDR3 runs 15 residues. As DNA, the CDR3 is TGTGCCAGCAGGCCCCGAGGCGGGAATAGAAACACCATATATTTT. Translating it yields CASRPRGGNRNTIYF.

This clone was detected once. V usage is TRBV18 and J usage is TRBJ2-7; no reliable D call. Trimming removed 2 bases at V and 4 bases at J, with 15 bases between. The CDR3 has 15 amino acids. Germline V gene data show CDR1 as KGHSH and CDR2 as LQKENI. CDR3 bases: TGTGCCAGCTCACCAGACTCCTCCGGAATTTACGAGCAGTACTTC. Amino acid sequence: CASSPDSSGIYEQYF.

V usage is TRBV6-5 and J usage is TRBJ2-1, with TRBD2 matching over 7 bases. V gave up 4 bases and J gave up 0 bases; unmatched junction bases: 6. CDR1 MNHEY and CDR2 SVGAGI come from the germline V gene. CDR3 length equals 16 residues. In nucleotides, the CDR3 is TGTGCCAGCAGTTCCCCTCGGGGGGACTCCTACAATGAGCAGTTCTTC. Protein product: CASSSPRGDSYNEQFF.

The chain links TRBV6-5 to TRBJ1-2, with 9 bases identical to TRBD1. This CDR3 has 14 residues. Germline V gene lookup returns CDR1 MNHEY and CDR2 SVGAGI. V gave up 5 bases and J gave up 7 bases; unmatched junction bases: 8. DNA for the CDR3: TGTGCCAGCAGTCCACAGGGGGCCGGGGGTGGCTACACCTTC. Protein product: CASSPQGAGGGYTF.

The rearrangement uses TRBV3-1 (or the pseudogene TRBV3-2) and TRBJ2-2, with 7 bases aligning to TRBD1. The CDR3 covers 16 residues. The trim removed 4 bases at V and 13 bases at J, leaving 18 bases unmatched. Looked up from germline, CDR1 is LGHDT and CDR2 is YNNKEL (reference sequence). This CDR3 reads CASSREGRQGLTSLFF. The CDR3 region has the DNA TGTGCCAGCAGCCGCGAGGGAAGACAGGGCTTAACCTCGCTGTTTTTT.

The rearrangement joins TRBV24-1 to TRBJ1-2; 7 nucleotides match TRBD1. V lost 4 bases and J lost 7; bases outside the gene matches: 8. Germline CDR1 reads KGHDR; CDR2 reads SFDVKD. CDR3 size: 14 residues. This chain's CDR3 is CATSDPTGVRGYTF. The CDR3 DNA follows: TGTGCCACCAGTGACCCAACAGGGGTTCGTGGCTACACCTTC.

This chain uses TRBV7-9 with TRBJ2-7, with D tentatively TRBD1 (6 bases). CDR1 is SEHNR, CDR2 FQNEAQ, per germline (reference sequence). The CDR3 covers 15 residues. V was clipped by 5 bases and J by 6 bases, with 20 bases between them. The CDR3 sequence: CASSRQGPSSLEQYF. The CDR3 DNA is TGTGCCAGCAGCCGCCAGGGGCCTTCTTCCCTCGAGCAGTACTTC.

This clone appeared once. The chain recombines TRBV7-8 with TRBJ1-1, with D tentatively TRBD1 (6 bases). Trimming shortened V by 5 bases and J by 7 bases, and 23 bases separated the two germline ends. This CDR3 is built from 16 residues. The germline V gene has CDR1 SGHVS and CDR2 FQNEAQ. The CDR3 spells CASSPVGGWDIHEAFF. The CDR3 DNA reads TGTGCCAGCAGCCCGGTGGGAGGGTGGGACATCCATGAAGCTTTCTTT. The variable domain in full, completed from reference TRBV7-8 and TRBJ1-1, reads GAGVSQSPRYKVAKRGQDVALRCDPISGHVSLFWYQQALGQGPEFLTYFQNEAQLDKSGLPSDRFFAERPEGSVSTLKIQRTQQEDSAVYLCASSPVGGWDIHEAFFGQGTRLTVV.